Listed below are T cell receptor beta chains from one sample, sequenced in a study of regulatory T cells in long-lasting Graves disease. TCRdb reprocessed the multiplex PCR reads with MiXCR, giving one entry per CDR3 protein. The sample has 440,000 or so distinct CDR3 sequences, roughly 15% seen once. These data also formed part of another study, on T cells in Graves' hyperthyroidism and ophthalmopathy.

Sequenced material: peripheral blood mononuclear cells (PBMCs), taken at new diagnosis, from a patient treated with antithyroid drugs. Source of these receptors: a young woman with Graves disease. CDR3s include the opening cysteine and the closing phenylalanine or tryptophan. D genes are given only for firm matches. The size entry is marked missing in some rows and otherwise reads once, few, many or a size class.

>TRBJ1-2|.|TRBV4-1|15|.
CASSQVRRDSYGYTF
TGCGCCAGCAGCCAAGTTCGTCGGGATAGCTATGGCTACACCTTC
>TRBJ1-4|TRBD1|TRBV5-1|14|many
CASSLGGQGEKLFF
TGCGCCAGCAGCTTAGGCGGACAGGGAGAAAAACTGTTTTTT
>TRBJ2-3|.|TRBV12-5|16|few
CASGRGPGVATDTQYF
TGTGCTAGTGGGCGAGGCCCCGGAGTGGCCACAGATACGCAGTATTTT
>TRBJ2-2|TRBD2|TRBV29-1|15|.
CSVEGGSGDTGELFF
TGCAGCGTTGAAGGCGGGAGTGGGGACACCGGGGAGCTGTTTTTT
>TRBJ1-3|.|TRBV5-5|15|.
CASNLGPDSGNTIYF
TGTGCCAGCAACTTAGGGCCAGACTCTGGAAACACCATATATTTT
>TRBJ2-1|.|TRBV29-1|16|.
CSVESEGGDRYNEQFF
TGCAGCGTTGAAAGCGAAGGGGGGGACAGATACAATGAGCAGTTCTTC
>TRBJ2-2|.|TRBV12-3/TRBV12-4|15|few
CASSLGESNTGELFF
TGTGCCAGCAGTTTAGGGGAGTCGAACACCGGGGAGCTGTTTTTT
>TRBJ1-1|.|TRBV6-5|16|.
CASSYTHRVEGTEAFF
TGTGCCAGCAGTTACACACACAGGGTCGAGGGCACTGAAGCTTTCTTT
>TRBJ1-2|.|TRBV19|15|.
CASSSRPFGDSGYTF
TGTGCCAGTAGTTCGAGACCCTTCGGAGATTCTGGCTACACCTTC
>TRBJ1-3|.|TRBV10-3|15|.
CAIREDGISGNTIYF
TGTGCCATCAGGGAGGACGGGATCTCTGGAAACACCATATATTTT
>TRBJ2-3|TRBD1|TRBV24-1|16|many
CATSDVETGARGGQYF
TGTGCCACCAGTGACGTGGAGACAGGGGCAAGAGGAGGGCAGTATTTT
>TRBJ2-7|TRBD2|TRBV20-1|13|few
CSADSGRAYEQYF
TGCAGTGCCGATAGCGGGAGGGCCTACGAGCAGTACTTC
>TRBJ2-1|.|TRBV20-1|14|many
CSARDQTALDEQFF
TGCAGTGCTAGAGACCAAACCGCCCTCGATGAGCAGTTCTTC
>TRBJ2-3|TRBD1|TRBV2|14|.
CASSEGQGSDTQYF
TGTGCCAGCAGTGAGGGACAGGGCTCAGATACGCAGTATTTT
>TRBJ2-4|.|TRBV27|11|.
CATIAKNIQYF
TGTGCCACCATAGCCAAAAACATTCAGTACTTC